This TCR beta chain originates from a study of blood T cell repertoires in COVID-19. This CDR3 is 16 amino acids long. CDR1 is LGHDT, CDR2 YNNKEL, per germline (reference sequence). Unmatched junction bases numbered 8, after V lost 1 base and J lost 3 bases. This clone has a handful of counts. Original data processing: Reference gene primer amplification yielded estimated nucleated cell counts. Method: immunoSEQ multiplex PCR; TCRdb's copy keeps in-frame clones and lacks some. For V, J and clone size, that table is used; D and trimming come from the DNA. The data hold 60,000 to 85,000 clones, with 85% to 90% observed a single time.

The sequence came from a woman of 80 years or more with active or convalescent COVID-19. The sequencing input was peripheral blood. V is TRBV3-1 (or the pseudogene TRBV3-2) and J is TRBJ1-2; 7 nucleotides match TRBD1. The CDR3 region is CASSQAGGQGDYGYTF. The DNA of the CDR3 is TGTGCCAGCAGCCAAGCTGGAGGGCAGGGGGACTATGGCTACACCTTC.